The clone carrying this T cell receptor beta chain occurred many times. How the authors handled the data: For nucleated cells, counts were estimated from reference gene primer amplification. Clones were sequenced by immunoSEQ multiplex PCR, and TCRdb holds only the in-frame ones, with some missing. V, J and clone size reflect that table, while D and trimming were determined from the DNA. The sample has approximately 120,000 clones, roughly 74% seen once. Patients from Seattle were sampled longitudinally, starting during active infection. The data were obtained in a study of blood T cell repertoires in COVID-19. Background on the study: Donors in the United States, Italy and Spain gave samples during acute or convalescent COVID-19. Sample material is recorded as cDNA or gDNA derived from T cells, B-cell-depleted T cells, or PBMCs.

V was cut by 5 bases and J by 0 bases, with 16 bases left in between. Germline lookup yields CDR1 MNHEY and CDR2 SMNVEV (reference sequence). The CDR3 totals 16 residues. Sequencing used peripheral blood. The clonotype comes from a man older than 75 with COVID-19, enrolled during active disease. V is TRBV27 and J is TRBJ1-1; weak D call: TRBD1 (5 bases). The CDR3 reads CASSPRPTDMNTEAFF. CDR3 nucleotides: TGTGCCAGCAGTCCCCGACCGACAGACATGAACACTGAAGCTTTCTTT.